This T cell receptor beta chain is drawn from a study of T cells in Graves' hyperthyroidism and ophthalmopathy. The CDR3 consists of 15 residues. J lost 3 bases, V lost 4 bases, and 5 bases had no gene match. Germline CDR1 reads MGHRA; CDR2 reads YSYEKL. Overall study results and limits: Peripheral blood also featured most of the thyroid clonotypes expanded above 0.001. In the analysis, a 13 V-J model separated ophthalmopathy from stable hyperthyroidism.

A patient was excluded if there was uncontrolled infection, other autoimmune disease, pregnancy or lactation. Authors of the study amplified TCR beta CDR3 regions from RNA transcripts. HTBI primers drove first-round RT-PCR of the TCR CDR3. One entry per CDR3 protein, called by TCRdb with MiXCR from the multiplex PCR reads. The sample consists of over 300,000 distinct CDR3 sequences, over 11% of them appearing once. This clonotype has only a few counts. Its antigen is unidentified. The receptor's source is a woman aged 55-70 years with Graves' hyperthyroidism. The chain couples TRBV4-1 to TRBJ2-5, with 10 bases matching TRBD1. The sequenced sample was blood. In nucleotides, the CDR3 is TGCGCCAGCAGCCCTACCGGGACAGGGGAAGAGACCCAGTACTTC. This translates into CASSPTGTGEETQYF.